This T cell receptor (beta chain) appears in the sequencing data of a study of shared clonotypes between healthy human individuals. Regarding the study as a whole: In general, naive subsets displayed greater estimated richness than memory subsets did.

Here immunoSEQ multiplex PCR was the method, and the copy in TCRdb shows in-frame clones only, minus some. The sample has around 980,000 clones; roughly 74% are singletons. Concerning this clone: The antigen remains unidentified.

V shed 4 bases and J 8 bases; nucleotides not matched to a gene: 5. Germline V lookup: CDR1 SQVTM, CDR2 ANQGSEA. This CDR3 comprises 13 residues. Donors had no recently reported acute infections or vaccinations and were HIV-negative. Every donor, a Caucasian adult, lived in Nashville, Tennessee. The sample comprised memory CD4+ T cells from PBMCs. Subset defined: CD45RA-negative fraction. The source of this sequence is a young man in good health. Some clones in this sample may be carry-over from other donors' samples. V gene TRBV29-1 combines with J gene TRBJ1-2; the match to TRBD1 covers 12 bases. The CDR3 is CSVVGQGAWGYTF. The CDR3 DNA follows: TGCAGCGTTGTGGGACAGGGGGCTTGGGGCTACACCTTC.